This T cell receptor (beta chain) appears in the sequencing data of a study of T cell responses to AZD1222 COVID-19 vaccine. Study overall: Recipients boosted at about 4 weeks or about 12 weeks are pooled.

As concerns this clone: Its antigen is still unknown.

Study observations and caveats: Unmutated variant regions are reportedly the target of nearly half of TCRs that are spike-specific. Spike regions recognized by vaccine-associated CD4 TCRs spanned the protein, led by 160-218 and 743-854. Clonal diversity was possibly underestimated; the donors were predominantly white British and more often female.

The CDR3 sequence is 14 residues long. The table came from immunoSEQ multiplex PCR; TCRdb's copy has only in-frame clones and leaves some out. The table lists under 110,000 clones, 90% of them singletons. The origin of this receptor is an adult in good health. The material was peripheral blood, obtained on day 0 of AZD1222 vaccination. This chain links TRBV12-1 with TRBJ2-5; TRBD1 is the table's D call, not checked against the DNA. TRBV12-1 is classified as a pseudogene. The chain's CDR3 is CASSLGTFQETQYF. The CDR3 DNA reads TGTGCCAGCAGCCTAGGGACATTCCAAGAGACCCAGTACTTC.